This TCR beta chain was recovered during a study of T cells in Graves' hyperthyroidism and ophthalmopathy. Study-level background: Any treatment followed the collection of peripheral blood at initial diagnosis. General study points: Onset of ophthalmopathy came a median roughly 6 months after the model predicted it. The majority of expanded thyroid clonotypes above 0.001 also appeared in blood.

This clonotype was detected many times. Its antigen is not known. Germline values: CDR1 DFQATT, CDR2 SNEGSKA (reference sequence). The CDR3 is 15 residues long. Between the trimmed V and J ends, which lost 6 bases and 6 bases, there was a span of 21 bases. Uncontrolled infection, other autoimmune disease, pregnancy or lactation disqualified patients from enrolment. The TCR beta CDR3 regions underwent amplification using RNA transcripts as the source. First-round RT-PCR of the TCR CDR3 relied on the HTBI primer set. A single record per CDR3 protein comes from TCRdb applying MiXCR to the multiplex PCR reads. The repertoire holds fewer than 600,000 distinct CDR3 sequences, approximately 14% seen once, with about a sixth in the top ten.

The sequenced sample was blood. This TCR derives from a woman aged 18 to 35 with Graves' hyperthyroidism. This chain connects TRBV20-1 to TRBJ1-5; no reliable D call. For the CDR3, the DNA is TGCAGTGCCGCTTCTTTGGATGAGGTGGGTCAGCCCCAGCATTTT. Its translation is CSAASLDEVGQPQHF.